A single TCR beta chain is shown here with its context. This clonotype was counted many times. The antigen it recognizes is unknown. One base away there is no much larger clone; base qualities are not given. Ficoll-Paque density gradient centrifugation was the method used to isolate PBMCs. The sample is drawn from a study of T-cell memory formation after mild COVID-19 (dated by TCRdb to about 2021). General notes on the study: Most TCR sequence clusters were specific to one of the two donors. Longitudinal TCRalpha and TCRbeta repertoire sequencing tracked T-cell clones expanding and contracting after mild COVID-19 in a couple of donors. The cohort was made up of two young adult volunteers, one female and one male, who were previously healthy.

Overall study results and their limits: Balanced CD4/CD8 phenotypes were observed for clones contracting from day 15 to 85, whereas a bias towards CD4+ was observed for a second wave of clones expanding from day 15 to 37. Some responding clones were detected in pre-infection memory, which suggested that pre-existing cross-reactive memory T cells had joined the SARS-CoV-2 response. Contracting CD4+ clones appeared mostly in the CM and EM memory subsets, whereas CD8+ clones were enriched in EMRA. The study included only a couple of mild cases, and larger cohorts that include severe cases with pre-infection samples were judged to be necessary. SARS-CoV-2 specificity was not confirmed for the second-wave clones peaking on day 37.

The CDR3 has 11 amino acids, counting the end cysteine and phenylalanine. The CDR3 DNA has 33 bases and is translated from base 1. Trimming removed 0 bases from V and 3 bases from J, leaving 0 bases between the germline ends. The germline V gene (reference sequence) specifies LGHDT as CDR1 and YNNKEL as CDR2. This sample was sequenced with an Illumina NovaSeq 6000. TCRalpha and TCRbeta cDNA libraries were constructed by 5'RACE with constant-segment primers, with sample barcodes and unique molecular identifiers being introduced. RNA was extracted from every sample with Trizol reagent. Amplification of the libraries took two PCR steps, and the second step added a second sample barcode plus Illumina TruSeq adapters. The libraries were sequenced on an Illumina NovaSeq using 2 x 150 bp paired-end reads. Per the authors' processing: With migec v1.2.7, reads were demultiplexed and then collapsed into UMI-guided consensus sequences. With mixcr v2.1.11, UMI consensuses were aligned to TRA and TRB V and J templates and assembled into clonotypes. A clonotype was counted as expanded or contracted only if both edgeR and NoisET called the change significant, with noise models trained on biological replicates. For edgeR calls, a false discovery rate-adjusted p below 0.01 and a log2 fold-change threshold of 1 were applied. As an exploratory analysis of dynamics, PCA with hierarchical clustering was applied to max-normalized trajectories of the 1000 most abundant clonotypes. Separately sequenced CD4+ and CD8+ repertoires were used to assign a CD4 or CD8 phenotype to each responding clone. The public reads were reprocessed in TCRdb via fastp at Q25 and MiXCR, keeping in-frame beta chains. Every distinct CDR3 protein forms one entry, paired with its most common genes and DNA. The V and J calls were determined by TCRdb, not by the authors. Present in this sample are 550,000 to 700,000 distinct CDR3 sequences, more than 15% of which were seen just once. The ten most abundant clones make up around 12% of the sample.

The chain employs TRBV3-1 and TRBJ2-7, with an unclear D gene assignment. This receptor was obtained from an adult woman who had mild COVID-19 (a few samples of this study predate the infection). The sample titles of this study are shuffled in the database, so cell type and time point are left out; the donor was told from shared clones. Input material: PBMCs or a T cell subset sorted from them (not recorded which). CDR3 protein: CASSQDYEQYF. The DNA is TGTGCCAGCAGCCAAGACTACGAGCAGTACTTC.